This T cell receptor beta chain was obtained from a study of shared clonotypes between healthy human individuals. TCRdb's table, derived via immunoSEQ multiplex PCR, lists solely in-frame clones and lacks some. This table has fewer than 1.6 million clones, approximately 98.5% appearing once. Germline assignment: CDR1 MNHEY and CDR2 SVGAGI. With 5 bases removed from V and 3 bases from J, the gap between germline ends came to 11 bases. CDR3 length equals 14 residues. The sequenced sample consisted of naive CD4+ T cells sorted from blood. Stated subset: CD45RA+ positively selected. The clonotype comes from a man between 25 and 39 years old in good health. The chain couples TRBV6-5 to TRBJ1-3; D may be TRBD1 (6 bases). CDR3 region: CASSRDTRGNTIYF. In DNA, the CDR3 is TGTGCCAGCAGTCGGGACACCCGTGGAAACACCATATATTTT.